The following is a T cell receptor (beta chain) sequence with its context. Its antigen is not known. This specimen comes from a study of post-analysis software for immune sequencing data. CDR3 length equals 15 residues. Looked up from germline, CDR1 is SQVTM and CDR2 is ANQGSEA. J was trimmed by 8 bases and V by 0 bases; bases with no gene match: 8. Unique-molecular-identifier-tagged TCR beta cDNA libraries were used. TCRdb recomputed calls from the PCR reads with MiXCR, one row per CDR3 protein. The table records 500,000 to 600,000 distinct CDR3 sequences, 40% to 50% of them present only once. Regarding the study as a whole: Compared with controls, patients had more of about 5 TRBV segments, including TRBV5-6, TRBV5-1 and TRBV20-1.

The sample taken for sequencing was blood. This clonotype was obtained from a girl aged 10 to 17 with multiple sclerosis. The V and J genes are TRBV29-1 and TRBJ1-4; 8 bases match TRBD1. The CDR3 loop is CSVEDPARGLEKLFF. Here the CDR3 DNA reads TGCAGCGTTGAAGATCCGGCCAGGGGGCTCGAAAAACTGTTTTTT.